The 30 T cell receptor beta chains given below trace back to one sample, sequenced in a study of early T cells in non-severe SARS-CoV-2 infection. TCRdb analysed the 5' RACE reads with MiXCR anew, one entry per CDR3 protein. This table has fewer than 60,000 distinct CDR3 sequences, about 9.1% appearing once. The specimen was whole blood. These receptors were obtained from an adult who was a healthcare worker with PCR-confirmed SARS-CoV-2 infection or an uninfected control (not recorded which).

This clonotype was seen ten or more times. The chain joins TRBV9 to TRBJ2-7; no reliable D call. Trimming stripped 3 bases from V and 0 bases from J, with 4 bases between. Per the germline V gene, CDR1 is SGDLS and CDR2 is YYNGEE. The CDR3 is made up of 12 amino acids. The CDR3 DNA sequence: TGTGCCAGCAGCGAGACCTCCTACGAGCAGTACTTC. This gives the protein CASSETSYEQYF.

The sample holds many counts of this clonotype. The rearrangement joins TRBV6-2 or TRBV6-3 to TRBJ2-1; 11 nucleotides line up with TRBD2. The CDR3 sequence is 15 residues long. The V gene's germline CDR1 is MNHEY and CDR2 SVGEGT. The ends lost 7 bases at V and 6 bases at J; junction bases unmatched: 8. CDR3 amino acids: CASTWGLAGGNEQFF. The DNA for the CDR3 is TGTGCCAGCACCTGGGGGCTAGCGGGAGGCAATGAGCAGTTCTTC.

This clonotype was recorded at least ten times. CDR3 region: CASSQDQGWGTGELFF. The CDR3 region has the DNA TGTGCCAGCAGCCAAGATCAGGGGTGGGGCACCGGGGAGCTGTTTTTT. This chain uses TRBV14 with TRBJ2-2, with a weak D call TRBD1 (6 bases). Germline V CDR1 and CDR2: SGHDN, FVKESK. V shed 0 bases and J shed 4 bases, with 12 bases lying between them. CDR3 length equals 16 residues.

This clonotype was seen at least ten times. The rearrangement links TRBV5-1 to TRBJ2-3; D gene uncertain. Germline V gene sequence: CDR1 SGHRS, CDR2 YFSETQ. V gave up 0 bases and J gave up 2 bases, with 7 bases separating them. The CDR3 length is 14 residues. CDR3 bases: TGCGCCAGCAGCTTGGGCGGACCCACAGATACGCAGTATTTT. Amino acid sequence: CASSLGGPTDTQYF.

This clonotype is categorized as medium-sized. CDR3 amino acids: CSAHALVTDTQYF. The CDR3 DNA reads as TGCAGTGCGCACGCACTAGTCACAGATACGCAGTATTTT. The chain employs TRBV20-1 and TRBJ2-3, with D tentatively TRBD2 (5 bases). CDR3 length: 13 amino acids. Germline V gene data show CDR1 as DFQATT and CDR2 as SNEGSKA (reference sequence). V was shortened by 6 bases and J by 2 bases, with 12 bases between the two germline ends.

The chain carries TRBV6-5 and TRBJ2-7; 7 bases map to TRBD2. The V segment lost 4 bases and the J segment 6 bases; nucleotides outside the gene matches: 12. This CDR3 is built from 15 residues. Germline loops: CDR1 MNHEY, CDR2 SVGAGI. CDR3 DNA sequence: TGTGCCAGCAGTTCCTCTAGCGGCCGAGCATTCGAGCAGTACTTC. This translates into CASSSSSGRAFEQYF.

This clonotype was seen ten or more times. One end of the junction does not line up with germline, which may come from a read error. In DNA, the CDR3 is TGTGCCAGCAGCCGTCCGGCTAGCTCCCACGAGCAGTACTTC. Translating gives CASSRPASSHEQYF. V gene TRBV5-6 combines with J gene TRBJ2-7; D perhaps matches TRBD2 (5 bases). The CDR3 sequence is 14 residues long. Per the germline V gene, CDR1 is SGHDT and CDR2 is YYEEEE.

The J gene is TRBJ2-7, the V gene TRBV6-5; 7 bases match TRBD1. The J segment lost 2 bases and the V segment lost 0 bases, leaving 7 bases of the junction unmatched. The CDR3 consists of 16 residues. Per the germline V gene, CDR1 is MNHEY and CDR2 is SVGAGI. CDR3 protein: CASSYSRTGLPYEQYF. The CDR3 nucleotides read TGTGCCAGCAGTTACTCGAGGACAGGACTTCCCTACGAGCAGTACTTC.

This clonotype was counted many times. This rearrangement joins TRBV3-1 to TRBJ2-5; 10 nucleotides line up with TRBD2. J lost 3 bases, V lost 5 bases, and 6 bases had no gene match. Germline V lookup: CDR1 LGHDT, CDR2 YNNKEL (reference sequence). CDR3 length equals 15 residues. The CDR3 DNA follows: TGTGCCAGCAGCTTTCGGACTAGCGGAAAAGAGACCCAGTACTTC. It is translated as CASSFRTSGKETQYF.

This clonotype came up many times. V gene TRBV6-5 combines with J gene TRBJ2-7, with 9 bases lining up with TRBD1. The CDR3 is made up of 11 amino acids. V shed 6 bases and J 6 bases; nucleotides not matched to a gene: 0. The germline CDR1 and CDR2 sequences are MNHEY and SVGAGI. DNA for the CDR3: TGTGCCAGCAGGACAGGGGGCGAGCAGTACTTC. Its translation: CASRTGGEQYF.

This clonotype came up many times. This chain uses TRBV7-6 with TRBJ2-1; 9 bases fit TRBD2. The CDR3 sequence is 15 residues long. V was clipped by 1 base and J by 7 bases; unmatched bases: 5. Looked up from germline, CDR1 is SGHVS and CDR2 is FNYEAQ. In nucleotides, the CDR3 is TGTGCCAGCAGCTTAGGACTAGCGGCGTTAAATGAGCAGTTCTTC. Amino acids: CASSLGLAALNEQFF.

This clonotype has just a few counts. V is TRBV4-1 and J is TRBJ2-2, with 7 positions matching TRBD2. Germline CDR1 MGHRA, CDR2 YSYEKL. The CDR3 runs 15 residues. J gave up 4 bases and V 2 bases, and 4 bases lay outside the gene matches. CDR3 sequence (DNA): TGCGCCAGCAGCCAACCTAGCGGCTTCACCGGGGAGCTGTTTTTT. It is translated as CASSQPSGFTGELFF.

Ten or more counts support this clonotype. V usage is TRBV29-1 and J usage is TRBJ2-2; D is perhaps TRBD1 (6 bases). Germline-derived CDR1 and CDR2 are SQVTM and ANQGSEA. Trimming stripped 6 bases from V and 0 bases from J, with 11 bases between. There are 14 residues in the CDR3. CDR3 coding DNA: TGCAGCGTCGGGACAACGCCGAACACCGGGGAGCTGTTTTTT. Its translation: CSVGTTPNTGELFF.

This sequence joins TRBV21-1 and TRBJ1-6; whether TRBD1, the table's D call, matches the DNA was not checked. TRBV21-1 is classified as a pseudogene. This CDR3 has 15 residues. This CDR3 reads CASSNIPRGNSPLHF. The CDR3 DNA is TGTGCCAGCAGCAATATCCCCAGGGGGAATTCACCCCTCCACTTT.

This clonotype came up many times. The CDR3, as DNA: TGTGCCAGCAGTGACACGGGAGGTGAAAAACTGTTTTTT. Its protein product is CASSDTGGEKLFF. The chain combines TRBV2 with TRBJ1-4; D unresolved. From germline, CDR1 is SNHLY and CDR2 FYNNEI. Trimming took off 3 bases at V and 7 bases at J, with 9 bases between the two ends. CDR3 length: 13 amino acids.

The table lists this clonotype with many counts. The chain's CDR3 is CASSPGLGYTGELFF. CDR3 in DNA: TGCGCCAGCAGCCCTGGATTAGGGTACACCGGGGAGCTGTTTTTT. J is TRBJ2-2 and V is TRBV5-1, with unresolved D. V lost 4 bases to trimming and J lost 3 bases, with 13 bases between them. This CDR3 contains 15 residues. Germline-derived CDR1 and CDR2 are SGHRS and YFSETQ. The variable domain in full, with the rest retrieved from reference TRBV5-1 and TRBJ2-2, is KAGVTQTPRYLIKTRGQQVTLSCSPISGHRSVSWYQQTPGQGLQFLFEYFSETQRNKGNFPGRFSGRQFSNSRSEMNVSTLELGDSALYLCASSPGLGYTGELFFGEGSRLTVL.

This clonotype has at least ten counts. This chain uses TRBV20-1 with TRBJ2-7; 11 bases match TRBD2. Germline V gene data show CDR1 as DFQATT and CDR2 as SNEGSKA (reference sequence). Germline trimming cut 5 bases from V and 3 bases from J; bases unmatched to any gene: 3. The length of the CDR3 is 13 residues. CDR3 residues: CSAGGLAGYEQYF. DNA of the CDR3: TGCAGTGCTGGCGGACTAGCGGGCTACGAGCAGTACTTC.

In this sample, this clonotype turned up a few times. The chain recombines TRBV5-4 with TRBJ2-5; D might be TRBD2 (6 bases). The CDR3 spans 15 residues. With 4 bases removed from V and 1 base from J, the gap between germline ends came to 14 bases. Germline V gene data show CDR1 as SGHNT and CDR2 as YYREEE (reference sequence). The CDR3 reads CASSLGGGSQETQYF. DNA for the CDR3: TGTGCCAGCAGCCTGGGGGGTGGCAGCCAAGAGACCCAGTACTTC.

This clonotype has only a few counts. The chain is built from TRBV4-1 and TRBJ2-3, with unresolved D. With 2 bases removed from V and 0 bases from J, the gap between germline ends came to 3 bases. This CDR3 comprises 13 residues. Germline V gene sequence: CDR1 MGHRA, CDR2 YSYEKL. CDR3 nucleotides: TGCGCCAGCAGCCAATCCAGCACAGATACGCAGTATTTT. Translation gives CASSQSSTDTQYF.

The table lists this clonotype with many counts. This chain uses TRBV5-5 with TRBJ2-3; D unresolved. Per the germline V gene, CDR1 is SGHKS and CDR2 is YYEKEE (reference sequence). V was clipped by 1 base and J by 2 bases, with 11 bases between them. The CDR3 loop spans 15 amino acids. CDR3 protein: CASSLSGWNTDTQYF. DNA of the CDR3: TGTGCCAGCAGCTTGTCGGGCTGGAACACAGATACGCAGTATTTT.

Ten or more counts support this clonotype. V usage is TRBV6-2 or TRBV6-3 and J usage is TRBJ2-7; unclear D gene. The CDR3 totals 10 residues. Germline V lookup: CDR1 MNHEY, CDR2 SVGEGT. Trimming shortened V by 5 bases and J by 3 bases, and 2 bases separated the two germline ends. The CDR3 DNA reads TGTGCCAGCAGTGACTACGAGCAGTACTTC. Translation gives CASSDYEQYF.

This clonotype was observed at least ten times. The chain recombines TRBV4-2 with TRBJ2-1, with D possibly matching TRBD2 (5 bases). The CDR3 is made up of 16 amino acids. The germline V gene encodes CDR1 LGHNA and CDR2 YNFKEQ. Trimming shortened V by 4 bases and J by 7 bases, and 20 bases separated the two germline ends. DNA of the CDR3: TGTGCCAGCAGCCGCCCGGAGGCCACCCCGGGGAATGAGCAGTTCTTC. It is translated as CASSRPEATPGNEQFF.

This clonotype was picked up many times. The chain recombines TRBV6-5 with TRBJ2-1, with 7 bases identical to TRBD2. This CDR3 is built from 13 residues. The V gene's germline CDR1 is MNHEY and CDR2 SVGAGI. Unmatched junction bases numbered 4, after V lost 6 bases and J lost 5 bases. This CDR3 is CASRRDYNNEQFF. CDR3 DNA sequence: TGTGCCAGCAGAAGGGACTACAACAATGAGCAGTTCTTC.

Points on this clonotype: A read error may explain this, as a much larger clone is one base away. The gene calls are TRBV4-1 and TRBJ1-1; a possible D gene is TRBD1 (5 bases). The CDR3 is 14 amino acids. Germline V CDR1 and CDR2: MGHRA, YSYEKL. This chain's CDR3 is CASFQPGGNTEAYF. CDR3 DNA: TGCGCCAGCTTCCAGCCGGGGGGGAACACTGAAGCTTACTTT.

This clonotype was found many times. The CDR3, as DNA: TGCAGTGCTAGTAGAATAGCGGGAGCTGGTGATACGCAGTATTTT. Translating gives CSASRIAGAGDTQYF. The chain is built from TRBV20-1 and TRBJ2-3; TRBD2 agrees at 9 bases. CDR1 is DFQATT and CDR2 is SNEGSKA in the germline V gene (reference sequence). Trimming removed 3 bases from V and 6 bases from J; junction bases left unmatched: 10. This CDR3 contains 15 residues.

This clonotype was counted only a few times. The V gene is TRBV11-1, the J gene TRBJ2-3; D may be TRBD2 (6 bases). Between the trimmed V and J ends, which lost 2 bases and 1 base, there was a span of 13 bases. The CDR3 runs to 16 residues. The germline CDR1 and CDR2 sequences are SGHAT and FQDESV (reference sequence). The CDR3 is CASSLNSGGGTDTQYF. The CDR3 DNA is TGTGCCAGCAGCTTAAATTCCGGCGGGGGCACAGATACGCAGTATTTT.

This clonotype occurred a few times. The CDR3 protein is CASSLWGGHTEAFF. The CDR3, as DNA: TGTGCCAGCAGCTTGTGGGGGGGGCACACTGAAGCTTTCTTT. This rearrangement joins TRBV5-4 to TRBJ1-1, with D maybe TRBD1 (6 bases). Germline V lookup: CDR1 SGHNT, CDR2 YYREEE (reference sequence). With 1 base removed from V and 3 bases from J, the gap between germline ends came to 10 bases. CDR3 length equals 14 residues. Full variable domain (rest looked up from reference TRBV5-4 and TRBJ1-1): ETGVTQSPTHLIKTRGQQVTLRCSSQSGHNTVSWYQQALGQGPQFIFQYYREEENGRGNFPPRFSGLQFPNYSSELNVNALELDDSALYLCASSLWGGHTEAFFGQGTRLTVV.

This clonotype was counted many times. This chain connects TRBV7-2 to TRBJ2-1, with 11 bases identical to TRBD2. The CDR3 spans 19 residues. CDR1 SGHTA and CDR2 FQGNSA come from the germline V gene. The V segment lost 0 bases and the J segment 0 bases; nucleotides outside the gene matches: 7. The CDR3 DNA follows: TGTGCCAGCAGCTTAGCGCGGATAGCGGGGGGGAGCTCCTACAATGAGCAGTTCTTC. Translated: CASSLARIAGGSSYNEQFF. The variable domain in full, completed from reference TRBV7-2 and TRBJ2-1, reads GAGVSQSPSNKVTEKGKDVELRCDPISGHTALYWYRQSLGQGLEFLIYFQGNSAPDKSGLPSDRFSAERTGGSVSTLTIQRTQQEDSAVYLCASSLARIAGGSSYNEQFFGPGTRLTVL.

This clonotype occurred many times. CDR3 sequence (DNA): TGTGCCAGCAGCTTACTATTAGGAGGGGACACCGGGGAGCTGTTTTTT. Protein sequence: CASSLLLGGDTGELFF. The genes are TRBV7-8 and TRBJ2-2; TRBD2 might be the D (6 bases). The CDR3 length is 16 residues. Trimming pared 2 bases from V and 3 bases from J, leaving 13 bases between. CDR1 SGHVS and CDR2 FQNEAQ come from the germline V gene. The variable domain in full, completed from reference TRBV7-8 and TRBJ2-2, reads GAGVSQSPRYKVAKRGQDVALRCDPISGHVSLFWYQQALGQGPEFLTYFQNEAQLDKSGLPSDRFFAERPEGSVSTLKIQRTQQEDSAVYLCASSLLLGGDTGELFFGEGSRLTVL.

This clonotype occurred many times. The rearrangement links TRBV2 to TRBJ2-2; a possible D gene is TRBD2 (6 bases). The CDR3 extends over 13 amino acids. V was clipped by 7 bases and J by 6 bases, with 12 bases between them. Germline V gene sequence: CDR1 SNHLY, CDR2 FYNNEI. The CDR3 nucleotides read TGTGCCAGCACTTTGGAGCGGGCCGGGGAGCTGTTTTTT. It codes for CASTLERAGELFF.